Listed below are T cell receptor beta chains from one sample, sequenced in a study of T cell changes during pregnancy in multiple sclerosis. Libraries were prepared by immunoSEQ multiplex PCR; TCRdb keeps only in-frame clonotypes and omits some of them. In the table there are tens of thousands of clones, around 92% of which are singletons. The sample was peripheral blood, taken in the second trimester of pregnancy. Receptor source: a female donor in good health, enrolled as a control in a pregnancy study. Each CDR3 is given with its conserved first and last residue. Each record gives: CDR3 length, J gene, clone size, V gene, D gene, CDR3 DNA, CDR3 protein. The D gene is left open where the match is weak. Clone size is stated in some rows and not others, as once, few, many or a class when expanded.

13 TRBJ1-6 NA TRBV7-8 NA TGTGCCAGCAGCTCCAGGGGTAATTCACCCCTCCACTTT CASSSRGNSPLHF
14 TRBJ2-2 NA TRBV7-9 NA TGTGCCAGCAGCCCACCAGTGGGGCCCGGGGAGCTGTTTTTT CASSPPVGPGELFF
8 TRBJ1-2 NA TRBV6-1 NA TGTGCCAGCACCCCGAGCACCTTC CASTPSTF
12 TRBJ1-1 NA TRBV5-6 TRBD1 TGTGCCAGCAGCCTGGGACAGATTGAAGCTTTCTTT CASSLGQIEAFF
17 TRBJ1-4 NA TRBV28 TRBD1 TGTGCCAGCAGCCCTCTTTCTACGGGACAGCCTAATGAAAAACTGTTTTTT CASSPLSTGQPNEKLFF
12 TRBJ2-3 NA TRBV30 NA TGTGCCTGGAGTATAGGCACAGATACGCAGTATTTT CAWSIGTDTQYF
16 TRBJ1-5 NA TRBV7-2 TRBD1 TGTGCCAGCAGCCCTGGACAGGGATATAGCAATCAGCCCCAGCATTTT CASSPGQGYSNQPQHF
15 TRBJ2-5 NA TRBV5-4 NA TGTGCCAGCAGCTTGGACGCAACAGGGAAGAGGGCCCAGTACTTC CASSLDATGKRAQYF
15 TRBJ2-7 NA TRBV19 TRBD1 TGTGCCAGTAGTATACTGGGACAGGGATCCCACGAGCAGTACTTC CASSILGQGSHEQYF
16 TRBJ2-3 NA TRBV21-1 NA TGTGCCAACCCTGGACAGGTCAAACCTTTCACAGATACGCAGTATTTT CANPGQVKPFTDTQYF
13 TRBJ2-5 NA TRBV6-5 TRBD1 TGTGCCAGCACCGGGACAGAGCAAGAGACCCAGTACTTC CASTGTEQETQYF
13 TRBJ2-1 NA TRBV29-1 TRBD2 TGCAGCGTTGAGGGCCTAGCGGAGCTAGAGCAGTTCTTC CSVEGLAELEQFF
20 TRBJ2-1 NA TRBV4-1 TRBD2 TGCGCCAGCAGCCAAGATGGGGTTGTTCGGCGGGAGGGCTACTACAATGAGCAGTTCTTC CASSQDGVVRREGYYNEQFF
18 TRBJ2-2 NA TRBV15 TRBD1 TGTGCCACCAGCAGAGATTGGGGACAGGGGAGGAGAGCCGGGGAGCTGTTTTTT CATSRDWGQGRRAGELFF
15 TRBJ2-7 NA TRBV7-9 TRBD2 TGTGCCAGCAGCATACCTAGCGGGAGTGTGGACGAGCAGTACTTC CASSIPSGSVDEQYF
20 TRBJ1-4 few TRBV15 TRBD1 TGTGCCACCAGCAGAGATAAGTTGGGACAGGGTCGTGTCACTAATGAAAAACTGTTTTTT CATSRDKLGQGRVTNEKLFF
14 TRBJ1-2 NA TRBV28 NA TGTGCCAGCAGTGAGACTTGGACTTACTATGGCTACACCTTC CASSETWTYYGYTF
13 TRBJ2-5 NA TRBV12-5 NA TGTGCTAGTGGTTTGGCAGGGGAAGAGACCCAGTACTTC CASGLAGEETQYF
13 TRBJ2-7 NA TRBV19 NA TGTGCCAGTAGTAGTGACAGCTCCTACGAGCAGTACTTC CASSSDSSYEQYF
17 TRBJ2-1 NA TRBV28 TRBD2 TGTGCCAGCCCACCGCGGGCCACTAGCGAATCCTACAATGAGCAGTTCTTC CASPPRATSESYNEQFF
14 TRBJ2-5 NA TRBV5-6 NA TGTGCCAGCAGCTTGCTGGGGGCGAAAGAGACCCAGTACTTC CASSLLGAKETQYF
14 TRBJ1-1 NA TRBV30 NA TGTGCCTGGACCAAAAAGGGGATCGGCACTGAAGCTTTCTTT CAWTKKGIGTEAFF
14 TRBJ1-1 NA TRBV4-1 NA TGCGCCAGCAGCCAAGGGTCAGGGAACACTGAAGCTTTCTTT CASSQGSGNTEAFF
18 TRBJ2-1 NA TRBV11-3 TRBD2 TGTGCCAGCAGCTTAGACCAAGGGGGGACTAGGTCCTACAATGAGCAGTTCTTC CASSLDQGGTRSYNEQFF
10 TRBJ2-7 NA TRBV20-1 NA TGCAGTGCTAGCCTTAACGAGCAGTACTTC CSASLNEQYF
13 TRBJ1-1 NA TRBV15 NA TGTGCCACCAGCAGACAGGGAGGGACTGAAGCTTTCTTT CATSRQGGTEAFF
13 TRBJ1-4 NA TRBV2 NA TGTGCCAGCAACCTCTGGGACTCGGAAAAACTGTTTTTT CASNLWDSEKLFF
15 TRBJ2-3 few TRBV4-2 NA TGTGCCAGCAGCCAAATGTCAGGGGGCACAGATACGCAGTATTTT CASSQMSGGTDTQYF
14 TRBJ2-1 NA TRBV2 TRBD1 TGTGCCAGCAGACCGGACAGGACGAAGGATGAGCAGTTCTTC CASRPDRTKDEQFF